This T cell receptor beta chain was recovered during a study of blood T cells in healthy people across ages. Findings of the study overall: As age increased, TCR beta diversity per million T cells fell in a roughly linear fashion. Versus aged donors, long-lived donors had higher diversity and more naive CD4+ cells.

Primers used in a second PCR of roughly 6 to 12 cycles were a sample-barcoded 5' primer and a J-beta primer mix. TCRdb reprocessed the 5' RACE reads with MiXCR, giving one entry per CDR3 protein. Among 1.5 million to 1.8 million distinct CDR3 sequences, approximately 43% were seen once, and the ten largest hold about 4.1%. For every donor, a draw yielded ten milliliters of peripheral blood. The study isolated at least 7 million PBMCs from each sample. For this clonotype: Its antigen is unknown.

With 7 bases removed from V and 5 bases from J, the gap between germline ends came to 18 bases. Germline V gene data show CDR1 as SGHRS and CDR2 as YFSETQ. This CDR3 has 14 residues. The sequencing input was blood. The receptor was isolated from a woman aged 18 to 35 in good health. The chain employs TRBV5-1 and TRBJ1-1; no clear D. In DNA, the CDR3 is TGCGCCAGCGGAGAAGGGCACTCCCGTACTGAAGCTTTCTTT. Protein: CASGEGHSRTEAFF.